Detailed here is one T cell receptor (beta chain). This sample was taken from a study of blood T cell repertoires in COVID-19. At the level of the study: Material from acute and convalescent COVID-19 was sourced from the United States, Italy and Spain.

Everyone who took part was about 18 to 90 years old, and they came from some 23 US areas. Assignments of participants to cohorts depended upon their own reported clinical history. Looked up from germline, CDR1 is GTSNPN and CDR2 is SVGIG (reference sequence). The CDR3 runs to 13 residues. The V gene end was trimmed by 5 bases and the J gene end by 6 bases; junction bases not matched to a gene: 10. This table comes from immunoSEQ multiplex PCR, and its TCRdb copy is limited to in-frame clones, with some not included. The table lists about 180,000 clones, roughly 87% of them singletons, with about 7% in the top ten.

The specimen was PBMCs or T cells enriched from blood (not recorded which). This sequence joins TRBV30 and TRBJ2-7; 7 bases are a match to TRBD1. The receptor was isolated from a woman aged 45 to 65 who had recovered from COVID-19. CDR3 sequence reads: CAWDFGQAREQYF. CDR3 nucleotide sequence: TGTGCCTGGGACTTCGGACAGGCGCGCGAGCAGTACTTC.